This T cell receptor beta chain emerged from a study of cytomegalovirus exposure and HLA in healthy donors (dated by TCRdb to about 2017). Background on the whole study: An earlier analysis of 587 of the donors reported 250 to 300 Gb of sequence data and around 110 million unique TCR beta sequences from about 200 million T cells. Approximately 310 gigabases of sequencing data and 75 million to 85 million unique TCR sequences made up an early release that covered roughly 670 HLA-typed donors. Of the approximately 400 genotyped donors, 75% to 85% were placed in the genetic ancestry cluster associated with self-reported Caucasian donors. The study aimed to test whether signatures of past pathogen exposure could be identified by cataloging public T cell receptors. The study used immunosequencing to profile the T cell repertoires of 666 subjects and linked those repertoires to cytomegalovirus serostatus. In addition to the first cohort of 500 to 850 subjects, a separate validation cohort of approximately 120 different subjects was used. To predict cytomegalovirus infection status, the study brought together high-throughput TCR immunosequencing, statistical association of individual TCRs with disease status, and machine learning. A later analysis re-analyzed previously published TCR beta repertoires from 660 or so donors and added high-resolution HLA genotyping to study TCR occurrence patterns. The later analysis used no new phenotypic data to find candidate immune exposures, relying instead on TCR beta sequences and their occurrence across donors. An earlier analysis of several hundred of the donors applied high-throughput TCR beta sequencing to assess whether each TCR beta V gene segment acted as functional or pseudogenic. Alongside the repertoire data, information on donor age, sex, ethnicity and CMV serostatus was compiled. A later genetic analysis used genome-wide SNP genotypes for about three fifths of the 666 donors, treating that subset as a discovery cohort. All discovery cohort repertoires had been generated on a single sequencing platform. Class I and class II HLA loci were covered by the typing at four-digit resolution. The number of donors typed differed by locus, with about 629-640 for A, B, C, DRB1 and DQB1, about 500 for DQA1, 606 for DPA1, and around 450 for DPB1. Four to six DR-DQ haplotypes were handled as single units for association and clustering, since linkage in the cohort was strong. Among approximately 370 genotyped donors of the cohort, an average of approximately 240,000 unique TCR beta nucleotide sequences was sequenced per donor, of which 15% to 20% were non-productive. Broader findings and caveats from the paper: Most TCR sequences were seen in very few donors, while some public TCRs were found in many individuals. The classifier was reported to diagnose cytomegalovirus status with high specificity and sensitivity in both the original cohort and the validation cohort. Roughly uniform sequencing depth across donors was assumed in presence/absence analyses, although this assumption may not hold. Strong co-occurrence of HLA alleles, especially DR and DQ, made assigning TCR associations to individual alleles difficult. HLA typing was unavailable for some donors at each locus, so association tests used only the typed subset. In vitro tests confirmed that a few of the cytomegalovirus-associated TCR beta chains recognize cytomegalovirus antigens. Several of the top co-occurrence clusters appeared to be linked to parvovirus B19, influenza, CMV and Epstein-Barr virus, according to a later analysis. In this cohort, only TCR beta chains were sequenced, and detectable features were limited by the absence of alpha or paired-chain data. A later analysis found that most CMV-associated TCR beta chains appeared HLA-restricted, with HLA associations seemingly driven largely by CMV exposure. A later genetic analysis associated a missense DCLRE1C variant with V-gene and J-gene trimming of TCR beta chains, and an independent cohort replicated the association. Correlated functional status among segregating V segments might be attributable to linkage disequilibrium, but an unknown experimental factor could not be ruled out. The sequencing pipeline was judged likely to have produced a cluster of highly shared sequence variants as a technical artifact. In a later analysis, TCR association rates were found to vary across HLA loci, with the most associated TCRs seen for DRB1 alleles and the fewest for HLA-C alleles. A further reported finding was that TCR beta sequences accurately predicted the HLA-A and HLA-B alleles for most subjects in the first cohort. It was suggested by the authors that the approach could potentially be generalized to other disease states and immunological phenotypes. Compared with the roughly 700-donor mean, donors in an Asian-associated ancestry cluster had fewer N-insertions in productive TCRs, according to a later genetic analysis. A total of 150 or so TCR beta chains were listed by the study as associated with cytomegalovirus. Because counts were too low, about 18 rarely observed V segments, including chromosome 9 orphons, were excluded from the earlier analysis of around 640 of the donors. A later analysis found that HLA-associated TCR beta chains were more clonally expanded and had lower generation probabilities than equally common non-associated chains. A later analysis associated 16,951 TCR beta sequences with specific HLA alleles at a false discovery rate of 0.05. Some IMGT-functional V segments, including TRBV6-2 and TRBV6-3, could not be distinguished by the 87-base-pair reads and were therefore excluded. In an earlier analysis of around 500 of the donors, most TCR beta V segments appeared in productive rearrangements about 87% or about 30% of the time, broadly matching IMGT annotations. CMV serostatus was the only immune exposure information available for the cohort.

Trimming removed 6 bases from V and 5 bases from J, leaving 20 bases between the germline ends. CDR1 and CDR2 were assigned from the germline V gene as SGHAT and FQNNGV. The CDR3 spans 15 residues, from the cysteine through the phenylalanine. The read is trimmed to its CDR3 DNA, 45 bases read in frame from base 1. In total, roughly 670 healthy bone marrow donors made up the cohort. All cohort members were sampled while nominally healthy, although unrecorded immune exposures were likely present. The donor tested CMV seronegative, placing the donor among the 300 to 400 seronegative members of the cohort. Every donor gave a peripheral blood sample, and the peripheral blood mononuclear cells from that sample were used for TCR beta sequencing. Genomic DNA was extracted from the blood cell samples with the Qiagen DNeasy Blood Extraction Kit. Libraries were constructed by the immunoSEQ multiplex PCR assay. The multiplex PCR relied on a mix of 60 forward primers for TCR Vbeta segments and 13 reverse primers for TCR Jbeta segments. A multiplex PCR assay on genomic DNA amplified the CDR3 region of rearranged TCR beta genes. The Illumina HiSeq System was used to sequence the amplified TCR beta libraries as 87-base-pair reads. For the original study's pipeline: Across the 500 to 750 repertoires, a later analysis counted approximately 83 million unique TCR beta chains, some 11 million of which were shared by at least two donors. Raw reads were error-corrected and collapsed into unique sequences by a nearest-neighbor algorithm in which closely related sequences were merged to remove PCR and sequencing errors. CDR3 sequences were aligned to IMGT reference sequences to assign V, D and J gene segments. For a sequence to be retained, a match of at least six nucleotides to both a V gene segment and a J gene segment was required. Rearrangements were classified as productive when the CDR3 lacked stop codons and remained in frame with V and J, and all other rearrangements were classified as non-productive. CDR3 was defined by IMGT convention, running from the second conserved V-encoded cysteine to the conserved J-encoded phenylalanine. The earlier analysis of roughly 590 of the donors excluded any sequence lacking an unambiguous match to a single V gene segment. In an earlier analysis of approximately 560 of the donors, a V segment was called functional when productive rearrangements were above 56.7%, and segregating when the standard deviation between donors exceeded 5%. A statistical classification framework was built to diagnose cytomegalovirus status from the catalog of TCR beta chain sequences. In a later analysis, TCR nucleotide sequences were compared against IMGT/GENE-DB human TR gene sequences so that V and J genes could be assigned. The TCRdist pipeline was used in a later analysis to assign CDR3 sequences and most-parsimonious VDJ recombination scenarios. In a later analysis, each TCR beta chain was defined by its CDR3 amino acid sequence together with its V-gene family, and reads lacking a unique V-gene family were excluded. A later analysis removed 600 or so highly shared, low-generation-probability nucleotide sequences to deal with suspected cross-contamination and a sequencing artifact. For each public chain, a later analysis derived a clonal expansion index from normalized ranks of inferred template counts within each repertoire. A later analysis computed generation probabilities with a VDJ recombination model fitted to out-of-frame rearrangements, and checked the results against IGoR. Hypergeometric tests were used in a later analysis to score TCR-TCR, TCR-HLA and TCR-CMV co-occurrence, with a repertoire-size bias correction applied to the TCR pairs. False discovery rates were estimated in a later analysis by permuting HLA or CMV assignments 20 times. In a later analysis, co-occurring TCRs were grouped using DBSCAN, and TCRdist sequence similarity was added for clustering within HLA-allele-positive subsets. For co-occurrence clustering, repertoires with fewer than 30,000 or more than 120,000 public chains were excluded, along with 4 to 6 repertoires with anomalous nucleotide sharing. TCRdb provides this immuneACCESS table in a form limited to in-frame rearrangements. Some clones are lacking; in checked studies, under half of them reflect an unresolved V gene, and why the rest are absent is not known. V and J calls and clone size follow that table, whereas D and trimming were derived from the DNA. A total of hundreds of thousands of clones appear in this sample, about 89% of them only once. The ten largest clones take up roughly 0.99% of the sample.

As to this clone: Its binding antigen is unknown. No per-base quality is available; no much larger clone lies one base away.

Recombination connected TRBV11-2 to TRBJ2-7; TRBD1 is possibly the D segment (6 matching bases). The receptor was derived from a woman in her late teens or twenties in good health and CMV-seronegative. The sample comprised PBMCs. Read as DNA, the sequence is TGTGCCAGCAGTCAACCGGGACAAGGAGTCCACGAGCAGTACTTC. Its translation reads: CASSQPGQGVHEQYF.